Below, 31 T cell receptor beta chains from the same sample are listed, as sequenced in a study of cytomegalovirus exposure and HLA in healthy donors. Both 60 Vbeta primers and 13 Jbeta primers went into the PCR. TCRdb's copy holds only in-frame clones and misses some; the assay was immunoSEQ multiplex PCR. Altogether about 180,000 clones are present, about 85% being singletons, with the ten largest covering approximately 1.3%. Sample: PBMCs. The source of these receptors is a girl aged 5-17 years in good health and CMV-seropositive.

This chain joins TRBV19 and TRBJ2-2; weak D call: TRBD2 (6 bases). Trimming stripped 9 bases from V and 0 bases from J, with 20 bases between. The germline CDR1 and CDR2 sequences are LNHDA and SQIVND (reference sequence). The CDR3 extends over 17 amino acids. CDR3 DNA: TGTGCCAGAGATATGTCGGGGGAACAGACGAACACCGGGGAGCTGTTTTTT. It codes for CARDMSGEQTNTGELFF.

V gene TRBV12-5 combines with J gene TRBJ1-1; D unclear. The V gene lost 3 bases and the J gene lost 0 bases, with 17 bases spanning the gap. Germline V lookup: CDR1 LGHNT, CDR2 FRNRAP. This CDR3 is built from 17 residues. CDR3 sequence: CASGFLVGGTLNTEAFF. In nucleotides, the CDR3 is TGTGCTAGTGGTTTTTTGGTAGGAGGCACTTTGAACACTGAAGCTTTCTTT.

This clone was detected only once. This chain joins TRBV5-1 and TRBJ1-2; 12 nucleotides align to TRBD1. V was pared by 9 bases and J by 5 bases, with 8 bases of the junction left unmatched. The germline V gene encodes CDR1 SGHRS and CDR2 YFSETQ. The CDR3 contains 14 residues. DNA of the CDR3: TGCGCCACCTCCGGGACAGGGGGCATGTATGGCTACACCTTC. As protein: CATSGTGGMYGYTF.

The chain employs TRBV19 and TRBJ1-1; 7 bases agree with TRBD1. Per germline, CDR1 LNHDA and CDR2 SQIVND (reference sequence). This CDR3 has 12 residues. Trimming removed 6 bases from V and 7 bases from J; junction bases left unmatched: 5. The CDR3 protein is CASSRRDSEAFF. CDR3 bases: TGTGCCAGTAGCCGCCGGGACAGTGAAGCTTTCTTT. Full variable domain (outside the CDR3, taken from reference TRBV19 and TRBJ1-1): DGGITQSPKYLFRKEGQNVTLSCEQNLNHDAMYWYRQDPGQGLRLIYYSQIVNDFQKGDIAEGYSVSREKKESFPLTVTSAQKNPTAFYLCASSRRDSEAFFGQGTRLTVV.

V usage is TRBV5-6 and J usage is TRBJ1-2; maybe TRBD1 (5 bases). The germline gives CDR1 SGHDT, CDR2 YYEEEE. V was cut by 6 bases and J by 4 bases, with 16 bases left in between. CDR3 size: 14 residues. CDR3 loop: CASNPVGRAYGYTF. The DNA of the CDR3 is TGTGCCAGCAACCCGGTGGGCAGGGCCTATGGCTACACCTTC.

The chain employs TRBV6-1 and TRBJ1-5; 7 bases are a match to TRBD1. The CDR3 has 15 residues. The germline V gene encodes CDR1 MNHNS and CDR2 SASEGT. J gave up 4 bases and V 2 bases, and 5 bases lay outside the gene matches. CDR3 nucleotide sequence: TGTGCCAGCAGTGAAACCGGACAGGAAAATCAGCCCCAGCATTTT. It codes for CASSETGQENQPQHF.

CDR3: CASSGDSSYEQYF. The CDR3 nucleotides read TGCGCCAGCAGCGGCGACAGTTCCTACGAGCAGTACTTC. The chain combines TRBV5-1 with TRBJ2-7; D may be TRBD1 (5 bases). The CDR3 runs 13 residues. The V and J ends lost 4 bases and 1 base respectively, with 9 bases between them. Per the germline V gene, CDR1 is SGHRS and CDR2 is YFSETQ.

This chain joins TRBV11-3 and TRBJ1-1, with D maybe TRBD1 (6 bases). The germline gives CDR1 SGHNT, CDR2 YENEEA. The CDR3 extends over 14 amino acids. V gave up 4 bases and J gave up 3 bases, with 12 bases separating them. This chain's CDR3 is CASSSGGRDTEAFF. The DNA for the CDR3 is TGTGCCAGCAGCTCGGGGGGCCGGGACACTGAAGCTTTCTTT.

The rearrangement joins TRBV4-1 to TRBJ1-3; D perhaps matches TRBD1 (5 bases). Trimming left V 2 bases short and J 9 bases short, with 17 bases between. CDR3 length equals 15 residues. Per the germline V gene, CDR1 is MGHRA and CDR2 is YSYEKL. The CDR3 sequence is CASSQIARDFSTIYF. The CDR3 DNA reads TGCGCCAGCAGCCAAATAGCCAGGGATTTTTCCACCATATATTTT.

The rearrangement uses TRBV6-5 and TRBJ2-7, with TRBD2 identical over 7 bases. CDR3 length: 15 amino acids. Germline CDR1 is MNHEY and CDR2 is SVGAGI. V gave up 8 bases and J gave up 4 bases; unmatched junction bases: 14. CDR3 bases: TGTGCCAGCGGGAGCGGGACTTTTGGGGATTACGAGCAGTACTTC. This sequence encodes CASGSGTFGDYEQYF.

This chain connects TRBV4-2 to TRBJ2-1; 11 nucleotides line up with TRBD2. This CDR3 region has 16 residues. Trimming removed 0 bases from V and 4 bases from J; junction bases left unmatched: 2. Germline values: CDR1 LGHNA, CDR2 YNFKEQ. In DNA, the CDR3 is TGTGCCAGCAGCCAAGATGGGACTAGCGGTTACAATGAGCAGTTCTTC. It is translated as CASSQDGTSGYNEQFF.

The J gene is TRBJ2-1, the V gene TRBV5-1; 8 bases are shared with TRBD1. Germline CDR1 is SGHRS and CDR2 is YFSETQ. The CDR3 contains 15 residues. V was clipped by 4 bases and J by 6 bases; unmatched bases: 9. CDR3 residues: CASSPWTGNVNEQFF. The CDR3 region has the DNA TGCGCCAGCAGCCCTTGGACAGGGAACGTCAATGAGCAGTTCTTC.

This chain joins TRBV10-2 and TRBJ2-3, with D hard to call. V was pared by 4 bases and J by 1 base, with 6 bases between. CDR3 length equals 13 residues. CDR1 WSHSY and CDR2 SAAADI come from the germline V gene. CDR3 nucleotides: TGCGCCAGCAGTGGACAACGCACAGATACGCAGTATTTT. It translates to CASSGQRTDTQYF.

J is TRBJ1-5 and V is TRBV18; 8 bases match TRBD1. The CDR3 extends over 15 amino acids. The V gene's germline CDR1 is KGHSH and CDR2 LQKENI. J was trimmed by 5 bases and V by 3 bases; bases with no gene match: 6. In DNA form, the CDR3 reads TGTGCCAGCTCACCTGGGACAGGAAACTATCAGCCCCAGCATTTT. Amino acid sequence: CASSPGTGNYQPQHF.

This chain uses TRBV19 with TRBJ1-5; maybe TRBD1 (6 bases). CDR1 LNHDA and CDR2 SQIVND come from the germline V gene (reference sequence). The CDR3 covers 15 residues. V was pared by 6 bases and J by 5 bases, with 17 bases between. The CDR3 bases are TGTGCCAGTAGCACCACCGGGACACTTTATCAGCCCCAGCATTTT. Its protein is CASSTTGTLYQPQHF.

This clone was counted once. The chain employs TRBV4-1 and TRBJ1-1, with TRBD1 as a possible D gene (6 bases). V was cut by 3 bases and J by 3 bases, with 14 bases left in between. The germline V gene encodes CDR1 MGHRA and CDR2 YSYEKL. This CDR3 has 15 amino acids. The CDR3 coding sequence is TGCGCCAGCAGCCACCCCTCTGGGGGCCACACTGAAGCTTTCTTT. This encodes CASSHPSGGHTEAFF.

This chain connects TRBV19 to TRBJ1-5; a possible D gene is TRBD1 (6 bases). The CDR3 sequence is 15 residues long. V was pared by 10 bases and J by 0 bases, with 16 bases between. In germline, CDR1 is LNHDA, CDR2 SQIVND (reference sequence). Here the CDR3 reads CAIADSPYSNQPQHF. The CDR3, as DNA: TGTGCCATTGCGGACAGCCCATATAGCAATCAGCCCCAGCATTTT.

The count of this clone is one. The chain couples TRBV10-1 to TRBJ2-3; 7 nucleotides agree with TRBD2. This CDR3 region has 14 residues. The germline V gene encodes CDR1 WNHNN and CDR2 SYGVQD (reference sequence). Unmatched junction bases numbered 6, after V lost 5 bases and J lost 4 bases. CDR3 loop: CASSLTSVSDTQYF. The CDR3 bases are TGCGCCAGCAGTCTTACTAGCGTGTCAGATACGCAGTATTTT.

The chain combines TRBV6-5 with TRBJ2-1; 9 bases line up with TRBD2. The germline CDR1 and CDR2 sequences are MNHEY and SVGAGI. There are 15 residues in the CDR3. The V gene end was trimmed by 7 bases and the J gene end by 2 bases; junction bases not matched to a gene: 6. CDR3 in amino acids: CASTVSGRTYNEQFF. Written as DNA, the CDR3 is TGTGCCAGCACCGTCAGCGGGAGGACCTACAATGAGCAGTTCTTC.

The chain carries TRBV5-4 and TRBJ2-3; 10 nucleotides line up with TRBD2. V shed 2 bases, J shed 4 bases, and the junction held 4 bases outside the gene matches. Germline CDR1 SGHNT, CDR2 YYREEE (reference sequence). The CDR3 is 15 residues long. The chain's CDR3 is CASSLTSGVSDTQYF. The CDR3 coding sequence is TGTGCCAGCAGCTTAACTAGCGGGGTCTCAGATACGCAGTATTTT.

The chain is built from TRBV5-1 and TRBJ2-1; D ambiguous. Germline V gives CDR1 SGHRS, CDR2 YFSETQ. Between the trimmed V and J ends, which lost 10 bases and 4 bases, there was a span of 15 bases. This CDR3 is 13 amino acids long. In DNA, the CDR3 is TGCGCCCCCCTGACTGGTGGTTACAATGAGCAGTTCTTC. Amino acid sequence: CAPLTGGYNEQFF.

The chain recombines TRBV2 with TRBJ2-7; D perhaps matches TRBD1 (6 bases). CDR1 is SNHLY, CDR2 FYNNEI, per germline. This CDR3 has 14 amino acids. Between the trimmed V and J ends, which lost 8 bases and 3 bases, there was a span of 17 bases. The CDR3 loop reads CASSEDRSRYEQYF. The CDR3, as DNA: TGTGCCAGCTCCGAAGACAGGAGCCGCTACGAGCAGTACTTC.

This sequence joins TRBV21-1 and TRBJ2-7; the D segment call TRBD2 is taken from the table without a DNA check. TRBV21-1 is given as a pseudogene. This CDR3 contains 16 residues. Written as DNA, the CDR3 is TGTGCCAGCAGCAAAGAAAAGCGGGAGATGACCTACGAGCAGTACTTC. It translates to CASSKEKREMTYEQYF.

The genes are TRBV9 and TRBJ2-5; a weak D match, TRBD1 (5 bases). Per the germline V gene, CDR1 is SGDLS and CDR2 is YYNGEE. This CDR3 is 12 amino acids long. With 5 bases removed from V and 7 bases from J, the gap between germline ends came to 12 bases. DNA for the CDR3: TGTGCCAGCAGGAAAGGGGAAGGGACCCAGTACTTC. Translation gives CASRKGEGTQYF.

The gene calls are TRBV5-4 and TRBJ1-1; weak D call: TRBD1 (5 bases). Per germline, CDR1 SGHNT and CDR2 YYREEE (reference sequence). CDR3 length: 13 residues. Deletions cut 6 bases from V and 5 bases from J, with 14 bases between. The DNA for the CDR3 is TGTGCCAGCACCCCATGGGAGGGGACTGAAGCTTTCTTT. Translating gives CASTPWEGTEAFF.

The chain couples TRBV7-2 to TRBJ2-1, with TRBD2 matching over 14 bases. The CDR3 runs 15 residues. Germline CDR1 is SGHTA and CDR2 is FQGNSA. V lost 6 bases to trimming and J lost 6 bases; unmatched junction nucleotides: 4. The CDR3 bases are TGTGCCAGCAGGGGGACTAGCGGGAGCATCAATGAGCAGTTCTTC. This gives the protein CASRGTSGSINEQFF.

The J gene is TRBJ2-1, the V gene TRBV5-1, with D possibly being TRBD2 (6 bases). This CDR3 has 16 amino acids. Germline V gives CDR1 SGHRS, CDR2 YFSETQ. V lost 0 bases, J lost 0 bases, and 10 bases lay in between. The CDR3 protein is CASSLAAGSSYNEQFF. The CDR3 DNA is TGCGCCAGCAGCTTGGCTGCGGGGAGCTCCTACAATGAGCAGTTCTTC.

CDR3 protein: CASSPSGGSYEQYF. The CDR3 coding sequence is TGTGCCAGCAGCCCTTCCGGGGGATCCTACGAGCAGTACTTC. This chain links TRBV6-5 with TRBJ2-7; a possible D gene is TRBD2 (6 bases). The V end was cut by 6 bases, the J end by 1 base, with 13 bases between. From germline, CDR1 is MNHEY and CDR2 SVGAGI. The CDR3 contains 14 residues.

This chain connects TRBV15 to TRBJ1-2, with 9 positions matching TRBD1. This CDR3 spans 15 amino acids. Per the germline V gene, CDR1 is LNHNV and CDR2 is YYDKDF (reference sequence). V dropped 3 bases and J dropped 7; count of bases not matched to a gene: 9. CDR3 sequence (DNA): TGTGCCACCAGCAGGGACCGGGACAGGGTGGGTGGCTACACCTTC. It codes for CATSRDRDRVGGYTF.

This chain links TRBV5-8 with TRBJ2-3, with 9 bases aligning to TRBD2. Trimming cost V 0 bases and J 2 bases; bases outside gene matches: 4. CDR3 length: 16 residues. Germline V gene lookup returns CDR1 SGHTS and CDR2 YDEGEE. The CDR3 is CASSLGLAEFTDTQYF. The DNA for the CDR3 is TGTGCCAGCAGCTTGGGACTAGCGGAGTTCACAGATACGCAGTATTTT.

This clone was seen only once. The chain is built from TRBV15 and TRBJ1-1; 11 nucleotides align to TRBD1. Germline CDR1 reads LNHNV; CDR2 reads YYDKDF (reference sequence). V trimming: 5 bases; J trimming: 5 bases; junction bases outside the gene matches: 7. There are 15 residues in the CDR3. Here the CDR3 DNA reads TGTGCCACCAGCCCCTGGGACAGGGGGGGGACTGAAGCTTTCTTT. It encodes CATSPWDRGGTEAFF.